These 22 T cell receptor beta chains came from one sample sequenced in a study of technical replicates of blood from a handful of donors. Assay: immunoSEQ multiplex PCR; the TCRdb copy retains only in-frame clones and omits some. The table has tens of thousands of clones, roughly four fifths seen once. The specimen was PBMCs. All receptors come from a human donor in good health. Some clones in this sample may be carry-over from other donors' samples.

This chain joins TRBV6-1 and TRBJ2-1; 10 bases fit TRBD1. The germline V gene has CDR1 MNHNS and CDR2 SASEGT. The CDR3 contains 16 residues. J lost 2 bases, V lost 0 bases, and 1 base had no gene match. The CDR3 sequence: CASSEADRGPYNEQFF. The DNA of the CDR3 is TGTGCCAGCAGTGAAGCCGACAGGGGGCCCTACAATGAGCAGTTCTTC.

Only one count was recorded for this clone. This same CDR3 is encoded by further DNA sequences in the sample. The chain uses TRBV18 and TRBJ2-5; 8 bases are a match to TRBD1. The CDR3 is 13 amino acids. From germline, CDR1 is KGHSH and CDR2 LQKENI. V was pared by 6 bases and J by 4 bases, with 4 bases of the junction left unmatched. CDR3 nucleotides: TGTGCCAGCTCCCTAGGACAGGGAGAGACCCAGTACTTC. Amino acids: CASSLGQGETQYF.

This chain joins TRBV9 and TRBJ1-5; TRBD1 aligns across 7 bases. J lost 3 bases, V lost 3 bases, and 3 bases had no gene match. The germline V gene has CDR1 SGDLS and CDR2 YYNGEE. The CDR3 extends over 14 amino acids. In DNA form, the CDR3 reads TGTGCCAGCAGCGCGACAGGGCTCAATCAGCCCCAGCATTTT. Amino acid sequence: CASSATGLNQPQHF.

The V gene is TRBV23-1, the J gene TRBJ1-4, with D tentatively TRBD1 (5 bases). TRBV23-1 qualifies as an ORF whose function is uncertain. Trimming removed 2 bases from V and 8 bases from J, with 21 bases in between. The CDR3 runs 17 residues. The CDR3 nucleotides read TGCGCCAGCAGTCAAGCCGGGGGGGGTAATTTGCTGGAAAAACTGTTTTTT. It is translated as CASSQAGGGNLLEKLFF.

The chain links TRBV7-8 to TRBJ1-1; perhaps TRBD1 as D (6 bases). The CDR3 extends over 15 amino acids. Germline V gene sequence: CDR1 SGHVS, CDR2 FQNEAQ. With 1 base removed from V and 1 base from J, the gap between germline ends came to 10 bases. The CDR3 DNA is TGTGCCAGCAGCTTAGAAGCGGGGGCGAACACTGAAGCTTTCTTT. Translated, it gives CASSLEAGANTEAFF.

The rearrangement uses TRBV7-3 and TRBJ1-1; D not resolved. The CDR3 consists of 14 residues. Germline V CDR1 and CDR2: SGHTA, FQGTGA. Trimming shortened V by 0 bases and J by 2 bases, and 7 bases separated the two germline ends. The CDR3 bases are TGTGCCAGCAGCTTAACCCCGAGAAACACTGAAGCTTTCTTT. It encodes CASSLTPRNTEAFF.

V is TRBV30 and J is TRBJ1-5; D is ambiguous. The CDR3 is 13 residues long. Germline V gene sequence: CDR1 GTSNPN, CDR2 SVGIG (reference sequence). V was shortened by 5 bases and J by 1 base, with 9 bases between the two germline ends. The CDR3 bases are TGTGCCTGGGGCACGGGGAGCAATCAGCCCCAGCATTTT. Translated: CAWGTGSNQPQHF. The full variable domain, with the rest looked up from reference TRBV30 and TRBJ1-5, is SQTIHQWPATLVQPVGSPLSLECTVEGTSNPNLYWYRQAAGRGLQLLFYSVGIGQISSEVPQNLSASRPQDRQFILSSKKLLLSDSGFYLCAWGTGSNQPQHFGDGTRLSIL.

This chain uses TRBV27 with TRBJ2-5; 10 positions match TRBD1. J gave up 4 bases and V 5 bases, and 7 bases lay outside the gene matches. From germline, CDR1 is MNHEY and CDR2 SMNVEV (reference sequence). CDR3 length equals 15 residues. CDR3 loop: CASSISRTGGETQYF. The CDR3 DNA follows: TGTGCCAGCAGTATTTCCCGGACAGGGGGAGAGACCCAGTACTTC.

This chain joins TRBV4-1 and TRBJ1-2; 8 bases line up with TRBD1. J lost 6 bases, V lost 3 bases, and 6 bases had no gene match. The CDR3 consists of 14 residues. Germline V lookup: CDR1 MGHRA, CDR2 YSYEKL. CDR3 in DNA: TGCGCCAGCAGCCAGACCCGGACAGGGCATGGCTACACCTTC. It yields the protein CASSQTRTGHGYTF.

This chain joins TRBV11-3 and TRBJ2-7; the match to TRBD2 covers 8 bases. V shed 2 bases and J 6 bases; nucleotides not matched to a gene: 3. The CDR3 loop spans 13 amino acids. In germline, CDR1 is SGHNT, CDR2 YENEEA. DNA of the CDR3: TGTGCCAGCAGCTTAACGGGGGGGGTCGAGCAGTACTTC. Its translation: CASSLTGGVEQYF.

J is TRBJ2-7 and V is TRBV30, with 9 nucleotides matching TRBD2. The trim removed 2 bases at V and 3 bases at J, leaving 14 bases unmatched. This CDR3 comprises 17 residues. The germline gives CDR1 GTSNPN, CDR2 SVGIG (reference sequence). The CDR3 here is CAWSRGYLAGPIYEQYF. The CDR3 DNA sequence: TGTGCCTGGAGTAGGGGATACCTAGCGGGGCCGATCTACGAGCAGTACTTC.

Written as DNA, the CDR3 is TGTGCCAGCAGCTCGGGACTAACTGGGGAGACCCAGTACTTC. Protein sequence: CASSSGLTGETQYF. The chain employs TRBV7-3 and TRBJ2-5; 7 bases match TRBD2. Germline CDR1 is SGHTA and CDR2 is FQGTGA. V lost 4 bases, J lost 5 bases, and 7 bases stayed unmatched. The CDR3 extends over 14 amino acids.

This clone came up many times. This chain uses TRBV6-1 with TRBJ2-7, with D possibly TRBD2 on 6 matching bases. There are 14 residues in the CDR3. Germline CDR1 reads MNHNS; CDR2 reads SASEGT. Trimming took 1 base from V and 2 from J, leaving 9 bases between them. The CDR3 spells CASSEGGEAYEQYF. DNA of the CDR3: TGTGCCAGCAGTGAAGGGGGGGAAGCCTACGAGCAGTACTTC.

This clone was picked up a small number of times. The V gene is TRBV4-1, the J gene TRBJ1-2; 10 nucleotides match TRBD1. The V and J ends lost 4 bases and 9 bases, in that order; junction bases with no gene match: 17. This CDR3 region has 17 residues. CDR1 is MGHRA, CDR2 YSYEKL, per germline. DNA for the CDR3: TGCGCCAGCAGCCTACTCGGACAGGGGGAGACTATGTTACGCTACACCTTC. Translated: CASSLLGQGETMLRYTF.

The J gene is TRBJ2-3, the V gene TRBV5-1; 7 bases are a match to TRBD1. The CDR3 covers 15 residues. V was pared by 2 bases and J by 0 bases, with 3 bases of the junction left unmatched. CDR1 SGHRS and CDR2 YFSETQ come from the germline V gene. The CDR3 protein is CASSFYRGSTDTQYF. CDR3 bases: TGCGCCAGCAGCTTTTACAGGGGTAGCACAGATACGCAGTATTTT.

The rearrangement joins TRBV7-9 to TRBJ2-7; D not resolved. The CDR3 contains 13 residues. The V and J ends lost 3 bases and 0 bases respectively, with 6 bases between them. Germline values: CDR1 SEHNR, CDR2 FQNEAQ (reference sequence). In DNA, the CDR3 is TGTGCCAGCAGCTTGACTCTCTCCTACGAGCAGTACTTC. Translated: CASSLTLSYEQYF. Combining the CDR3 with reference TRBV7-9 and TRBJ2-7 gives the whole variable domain DTGVSQNPRHKITKRGQNVTFRCDPISEHNRLYWYRQTLGQGPEFLTYFQNEAQLEKSRLLSDRFSAERPKGSFSTLEIQRTEQGDSAMYLCASSLTLSYEQYFGPGTRLTVT.

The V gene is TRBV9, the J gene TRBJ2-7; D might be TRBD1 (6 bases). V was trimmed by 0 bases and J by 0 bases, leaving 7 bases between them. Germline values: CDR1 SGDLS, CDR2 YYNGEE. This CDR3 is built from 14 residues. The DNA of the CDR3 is TGTGCCAGCAGCGTAGACAGGGCCTCCTACGAGCAGTACTTC. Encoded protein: CASSVDRASYEQYF.

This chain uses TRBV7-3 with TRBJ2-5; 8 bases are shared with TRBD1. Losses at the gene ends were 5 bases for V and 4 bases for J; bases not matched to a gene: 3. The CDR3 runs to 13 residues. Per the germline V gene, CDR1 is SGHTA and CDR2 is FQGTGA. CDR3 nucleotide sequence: TGTGCCAGCAGCCCAGGACAGGGAGAGACCCAGTACTTC. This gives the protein CASSPGQGETQYF.

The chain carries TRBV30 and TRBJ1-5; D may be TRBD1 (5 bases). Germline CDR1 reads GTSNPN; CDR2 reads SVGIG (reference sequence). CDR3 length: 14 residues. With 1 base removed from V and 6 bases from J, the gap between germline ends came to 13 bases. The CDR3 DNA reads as TGTGCCTGGAGTGCCTCCTTCGGGGGTCAGCCCCAGCATTTT. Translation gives CAWSASFGGQPQHF. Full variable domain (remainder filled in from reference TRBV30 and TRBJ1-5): SQTIHQWPATLVQPVGSPLSLECTVEGTSNPNLYWYRQAAGRGLQLLFYSVGIGQISSEVPQNLSASRPQDRQFILSSKKLLLSDSGFYLCAWSASFGGQPQHFGDGTRLSIL.

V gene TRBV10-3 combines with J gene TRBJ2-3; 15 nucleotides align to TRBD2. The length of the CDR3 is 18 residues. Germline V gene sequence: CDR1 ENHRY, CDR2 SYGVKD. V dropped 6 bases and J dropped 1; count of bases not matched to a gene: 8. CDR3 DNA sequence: TGTGCCATCAGACGGACTAGCGGGGGGGCCGGGGGCACAGATACGCAGTATTTT. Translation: CAIRRTSGGAGGTDTQYF.

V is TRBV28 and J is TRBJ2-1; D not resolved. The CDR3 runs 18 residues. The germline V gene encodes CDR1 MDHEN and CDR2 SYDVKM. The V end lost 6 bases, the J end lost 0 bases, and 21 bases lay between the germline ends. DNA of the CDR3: TGTGCCAGCAGCCCCACCCAACTAACCAGAAGCTCCTACAATGAGCAGTTCTTC. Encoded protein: CASSPTQLTRSSYNEQFF.

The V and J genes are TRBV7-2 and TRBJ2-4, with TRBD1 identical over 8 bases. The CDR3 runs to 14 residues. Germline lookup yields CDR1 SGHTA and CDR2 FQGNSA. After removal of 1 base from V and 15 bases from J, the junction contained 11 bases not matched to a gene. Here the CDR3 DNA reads TGTGCCAGCAGCTTAGAACGGACAGGGCTTTCTTGGTACTTC. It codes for CASSLERTGLSWYF.